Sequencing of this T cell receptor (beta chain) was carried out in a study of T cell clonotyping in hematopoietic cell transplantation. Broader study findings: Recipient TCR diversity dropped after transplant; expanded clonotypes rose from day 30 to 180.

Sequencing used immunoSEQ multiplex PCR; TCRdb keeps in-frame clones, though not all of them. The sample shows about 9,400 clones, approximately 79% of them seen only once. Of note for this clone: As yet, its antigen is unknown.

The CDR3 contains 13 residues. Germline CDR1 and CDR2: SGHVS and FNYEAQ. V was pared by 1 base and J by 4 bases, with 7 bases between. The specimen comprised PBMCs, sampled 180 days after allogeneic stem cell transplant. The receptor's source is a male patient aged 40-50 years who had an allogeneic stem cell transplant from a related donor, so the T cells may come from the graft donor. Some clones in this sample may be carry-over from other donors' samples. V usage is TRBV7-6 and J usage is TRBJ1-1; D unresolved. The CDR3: CASSLGSVTEAFF. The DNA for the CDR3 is TGTGCCAGCAGCTTAGGGAGTGTCACTGAAGCTTTCTTT.